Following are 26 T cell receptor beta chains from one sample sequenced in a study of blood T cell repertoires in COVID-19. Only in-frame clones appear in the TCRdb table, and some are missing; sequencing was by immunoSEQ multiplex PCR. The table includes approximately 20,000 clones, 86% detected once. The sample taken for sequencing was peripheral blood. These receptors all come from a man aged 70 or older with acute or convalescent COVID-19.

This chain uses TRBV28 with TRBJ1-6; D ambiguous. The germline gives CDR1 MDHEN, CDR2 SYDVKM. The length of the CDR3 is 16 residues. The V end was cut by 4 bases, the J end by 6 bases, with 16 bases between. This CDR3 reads CASSSWREALNSPLHF. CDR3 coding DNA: TGTGCCAGCAGTTCATGGCGGGAGGCCCTTAATTCACCCCTCCACTTT.

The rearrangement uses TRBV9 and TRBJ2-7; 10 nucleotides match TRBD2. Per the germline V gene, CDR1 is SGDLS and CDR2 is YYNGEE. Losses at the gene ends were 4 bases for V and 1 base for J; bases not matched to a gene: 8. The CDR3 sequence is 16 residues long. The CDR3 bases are TGTGCCAGCAGCACCCGCATTAGCGGGAGGTCCTACGAGCAGTACTTC. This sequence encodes CASSTRISGRSYEQYF.

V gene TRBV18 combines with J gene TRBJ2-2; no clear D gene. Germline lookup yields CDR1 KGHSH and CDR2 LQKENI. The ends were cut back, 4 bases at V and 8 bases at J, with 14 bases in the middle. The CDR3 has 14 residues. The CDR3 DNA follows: TGTGCCAGCTCACGGCCATTATCCGGGGGGGAGCTGTTTTTT. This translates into CASSRPLSGGELFF.

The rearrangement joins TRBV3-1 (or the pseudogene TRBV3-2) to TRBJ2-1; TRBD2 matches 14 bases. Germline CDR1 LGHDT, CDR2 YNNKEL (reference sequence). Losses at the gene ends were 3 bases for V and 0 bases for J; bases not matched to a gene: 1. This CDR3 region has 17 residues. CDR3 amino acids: CASSQGTSGSSYNEQFF. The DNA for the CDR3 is TGTGCCAGCAGCCAGGGGACTAGCGGGAGCTCCTACAATGAGCAGTTCTTC.

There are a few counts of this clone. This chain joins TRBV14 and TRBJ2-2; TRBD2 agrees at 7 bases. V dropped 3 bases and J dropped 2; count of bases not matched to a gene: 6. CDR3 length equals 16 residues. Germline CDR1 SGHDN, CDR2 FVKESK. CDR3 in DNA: TGTGCCAGCAGCCATCGGCTAGCGGTTAACACCGGGGAGCTGTTTTTT. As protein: CASSHRLAVNTGELFF.

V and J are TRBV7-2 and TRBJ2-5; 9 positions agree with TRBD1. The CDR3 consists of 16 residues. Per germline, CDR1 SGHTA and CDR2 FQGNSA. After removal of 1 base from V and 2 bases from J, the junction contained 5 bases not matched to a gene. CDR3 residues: CASSLVSGQGQETQYF. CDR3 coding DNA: TGTGCCAGCAGCTTAGTCAGTGGACAGGGGCAAGAGACCCAGTACTTC.

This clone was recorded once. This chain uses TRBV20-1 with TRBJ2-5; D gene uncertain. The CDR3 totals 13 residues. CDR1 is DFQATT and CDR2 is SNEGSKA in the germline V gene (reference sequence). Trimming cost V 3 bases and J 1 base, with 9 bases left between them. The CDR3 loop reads CSASSNFQETQYF. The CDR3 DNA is TGCAGTGCTAGTTCCAACTTCCAAGAGACCCAGTACTTC.

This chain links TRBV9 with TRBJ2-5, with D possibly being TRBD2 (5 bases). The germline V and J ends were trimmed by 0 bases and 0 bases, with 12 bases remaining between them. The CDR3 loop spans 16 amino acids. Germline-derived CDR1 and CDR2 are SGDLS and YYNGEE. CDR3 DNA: TGTGCCAGCAGCGTAGGCCTAGCAGACCACCAAGAGACCCAGTACTTC. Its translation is CASSVGLADHQETQYF.

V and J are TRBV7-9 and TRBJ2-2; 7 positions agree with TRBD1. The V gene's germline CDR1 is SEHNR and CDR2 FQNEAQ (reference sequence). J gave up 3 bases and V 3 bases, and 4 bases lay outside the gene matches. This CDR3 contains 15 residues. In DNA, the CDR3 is TGTGCCAGCAGCTTGTTACAGGGGCACACCGGGGAGCTGTTTTTT. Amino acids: CASSLLQGHTGELFF. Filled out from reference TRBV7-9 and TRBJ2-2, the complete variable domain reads DTGVSQNPRHKITKRGQNVTFRCDPISEHNRLYWYRQTLGQGPEFLTYFQNEAQLEKSRLLSDRFSAERPKGSFSTLEIQRTEQGDSAMYLCASSLLQGHTGELFFGEGSRLTVL.

Written as DNA, the CDR3 is TGTGCCAGCAGCTTCTTGGGGACTCCCAATGAGCAGTTCTTC. Translation gives CASSFLGTPNEQFF. The chain couples TRBV7-2 to TRBJ2-1, with a possible D match to TRBD2 (6 bases). The CDR3 consists of 14 residues. The germline V and J ends were trimmed by 3 bases and 6 bases, with 12 bases remaining between them. Germline CDR1 SGHTA, CDR2 FQGNSA.

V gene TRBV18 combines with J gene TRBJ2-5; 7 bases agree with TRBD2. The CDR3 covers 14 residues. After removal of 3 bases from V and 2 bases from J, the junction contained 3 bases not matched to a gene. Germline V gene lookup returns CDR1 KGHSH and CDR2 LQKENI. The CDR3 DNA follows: TGTGCCAGCTCACCGACTAGCCGTCAAGAGACCCAGTACTTC. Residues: CASSPTSRQETQYF.

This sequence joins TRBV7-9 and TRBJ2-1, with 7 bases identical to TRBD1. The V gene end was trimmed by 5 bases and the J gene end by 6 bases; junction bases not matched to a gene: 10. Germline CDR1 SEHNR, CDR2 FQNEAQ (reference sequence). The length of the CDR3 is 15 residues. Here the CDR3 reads CASSPTGNRGNEQFF. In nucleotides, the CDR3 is TGTGCCAGCAGCCCAACAGGGAACAGGGGCAATGAGCAGTTCTTC.

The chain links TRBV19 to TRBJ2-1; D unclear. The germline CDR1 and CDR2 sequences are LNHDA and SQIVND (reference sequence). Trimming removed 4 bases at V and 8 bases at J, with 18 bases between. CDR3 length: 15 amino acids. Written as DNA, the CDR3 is TGTGCCAGTAGTAGTGGCTATCTCCAGGTCGATGAGCAGTTCTTC. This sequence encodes CASSSGYLQVDEQFF.

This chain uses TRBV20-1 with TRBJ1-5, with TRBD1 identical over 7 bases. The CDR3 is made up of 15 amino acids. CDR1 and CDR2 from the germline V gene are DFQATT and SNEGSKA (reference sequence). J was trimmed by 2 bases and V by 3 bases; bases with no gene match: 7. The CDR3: CSASEGADGNQPQHF. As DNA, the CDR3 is TGCAGTGCTAGTGAGGGGGCTGATGGCAATCAGCCCCAGCATTTT.

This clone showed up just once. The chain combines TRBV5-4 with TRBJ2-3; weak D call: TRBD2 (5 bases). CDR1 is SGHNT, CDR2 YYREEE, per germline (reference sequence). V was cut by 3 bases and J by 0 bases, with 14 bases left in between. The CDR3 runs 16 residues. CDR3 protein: CASSSSSGLSTDTQYF. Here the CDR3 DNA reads TGTGCCAGCAGCTCGAGTTCTGGACTGAGCACAGATACGCAGTATTTT.

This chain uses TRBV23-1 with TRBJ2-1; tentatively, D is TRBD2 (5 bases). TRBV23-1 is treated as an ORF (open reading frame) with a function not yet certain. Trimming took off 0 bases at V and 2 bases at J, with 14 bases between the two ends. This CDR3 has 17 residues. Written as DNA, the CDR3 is TGCGCCAGCAGTCAATCTGGTGGGAGTGGAGCCTACAATGAGCAGTTCTTC. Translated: CASSQSGGSGAYNEQFF.

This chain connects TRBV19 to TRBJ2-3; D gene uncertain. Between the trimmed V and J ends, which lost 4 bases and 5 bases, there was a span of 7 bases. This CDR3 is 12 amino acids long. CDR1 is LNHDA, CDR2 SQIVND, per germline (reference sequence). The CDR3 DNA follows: TGTGCCAGTAGTAGGTCGAGAGATACGCAGTATTTT. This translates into CASSRSRDTQYF. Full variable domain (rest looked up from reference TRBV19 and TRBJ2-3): DGGITQSPKYLFRKEGQNVTLSCEQNLNHDAMYWYRQDPGQGLRLIYYSQIVNDFQKGDIAEGYSVSREKKESFPLTVTSAQKNPTAFYLCASSRSRDTQYFGPGTRLTVL.

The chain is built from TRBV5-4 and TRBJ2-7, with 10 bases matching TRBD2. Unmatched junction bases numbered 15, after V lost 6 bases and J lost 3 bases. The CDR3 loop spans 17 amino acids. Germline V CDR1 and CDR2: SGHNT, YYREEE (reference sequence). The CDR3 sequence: CASIHSSSGRAFYEQYF. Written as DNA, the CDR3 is TGTGCCAGCATCCATTCCTCCAGCGGGAGGGCCTTCTACGAGCAGTACTTC.

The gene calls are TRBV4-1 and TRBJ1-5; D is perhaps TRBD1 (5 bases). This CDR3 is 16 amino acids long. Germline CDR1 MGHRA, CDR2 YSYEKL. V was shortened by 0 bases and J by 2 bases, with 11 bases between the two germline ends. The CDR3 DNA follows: TGCGCCAGCAGCCAAGACGGGGGGATTGGCAATCAGCCCCAGCATTTT. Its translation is CASSQDGGIGNQPQHF.

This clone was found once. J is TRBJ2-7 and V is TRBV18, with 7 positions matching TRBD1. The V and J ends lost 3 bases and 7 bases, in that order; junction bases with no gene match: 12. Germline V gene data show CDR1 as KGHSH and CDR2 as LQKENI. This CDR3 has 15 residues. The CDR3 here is CASSPFLGQPGEQYF. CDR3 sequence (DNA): TGTGCCAGCTCACCCTTCTTGGGACAGCCGGGAGAGCAGTACTTC.

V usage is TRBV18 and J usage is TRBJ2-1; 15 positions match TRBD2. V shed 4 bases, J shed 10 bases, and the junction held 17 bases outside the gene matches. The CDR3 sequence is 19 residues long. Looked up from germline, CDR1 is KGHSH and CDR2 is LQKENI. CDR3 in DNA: TGTGCCAGCTCACGGAACGTAGGACTAGCGGGAGGGGCGGAAGGCGAGCAGTTCTTC. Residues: CASSRNVGLAGGAEGEQFF. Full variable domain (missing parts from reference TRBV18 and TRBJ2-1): NAGVMQNPRHLVRRRGQEARLRCSPMKGHSHVYWYRQLPEEGLKFMVYLQKENIIDESGMPKERFSAEFPKEGPSILRIQQVVRGDSAAYFCASSRNVGLAGGAEGEQFFGPGTRLTVL.

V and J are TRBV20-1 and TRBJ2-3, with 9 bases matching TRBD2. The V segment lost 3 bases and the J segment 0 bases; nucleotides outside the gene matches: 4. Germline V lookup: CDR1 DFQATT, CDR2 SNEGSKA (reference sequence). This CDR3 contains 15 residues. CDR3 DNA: TGCAGTGCTAGTCTAGGGACTAGCAGCACAGATACGCAGTATTTT. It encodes CSASLGTSSTDTQYF.

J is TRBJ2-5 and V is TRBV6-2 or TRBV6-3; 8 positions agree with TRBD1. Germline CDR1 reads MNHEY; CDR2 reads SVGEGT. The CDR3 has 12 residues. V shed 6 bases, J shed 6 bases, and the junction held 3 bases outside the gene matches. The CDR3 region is CASSDRGQTQYF. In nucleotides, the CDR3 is TGTGCCAGCAGCGACAGGGGACAGACCCAGTACTTC.

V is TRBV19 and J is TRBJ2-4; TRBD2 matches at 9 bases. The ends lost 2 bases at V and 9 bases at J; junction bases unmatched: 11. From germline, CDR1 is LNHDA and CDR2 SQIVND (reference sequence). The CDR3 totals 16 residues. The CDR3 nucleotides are TGTGCCAGTAGTATATCAGCGGGAGGACGAGAGGTCATTCAGTACTTC. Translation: CASSISAGGREVIQYF. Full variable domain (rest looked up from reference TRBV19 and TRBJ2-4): DGGITQSPKYLFRKEGQNVTLSCEQNLNHDAMYWYRQDPGQGLRLIYYSQIVNDFQKGDIAEGYSVSREKKESFPLTVTSAQKNPTAFYLCASSISAGGREVIQYFGAGTRLSVL.

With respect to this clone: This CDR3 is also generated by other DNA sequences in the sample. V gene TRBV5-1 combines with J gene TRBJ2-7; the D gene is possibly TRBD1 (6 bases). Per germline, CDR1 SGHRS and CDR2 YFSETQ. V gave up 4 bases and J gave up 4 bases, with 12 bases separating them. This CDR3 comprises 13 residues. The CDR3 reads CASSGDTGYEQYF. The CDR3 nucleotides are TGCGCCAGCAGCGGAGACACAGGGTACGAGCAGTACTTC.

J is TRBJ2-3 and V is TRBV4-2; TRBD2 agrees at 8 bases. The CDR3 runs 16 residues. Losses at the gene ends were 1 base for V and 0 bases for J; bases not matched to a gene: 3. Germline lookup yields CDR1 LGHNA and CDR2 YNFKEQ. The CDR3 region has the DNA TGTGCCAGCAGCCAAGTGGCTAGCGGGAGCACAGATACGCAGTATTTT. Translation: CASSQVASGSTDTQYF.